This T cell receptor (beta chain) was identified during a study of control samples from healthy donors and cancer patients. CDR1 and CDR2 (germline): SEHNR, FQNEAQ (reference sequence). The V gene lost 5 bases and the J gene lost 7 bases, with 17 bases spanning the gap. The CDR3 spans 14 residues. This table comes from immunoSEQ multiplex PCR, and its TCRdb copy is limited to in-frame clones, with some not included. The profile shows around 77,000 clones, around 94% of them singletons. The V call is TRBV7-9, the J call TRBJ1-1; no clear D gene. The clonotype comes from a woman aged 60-75 years in good health. The sequenced material came from blood. The CDR3 bases are TGTGCCAGCAGCCCCCCGACCCGGACGGGTGAAGCTTTCTTT. Amino acid sequence: CASSPPTRTGEAFF.